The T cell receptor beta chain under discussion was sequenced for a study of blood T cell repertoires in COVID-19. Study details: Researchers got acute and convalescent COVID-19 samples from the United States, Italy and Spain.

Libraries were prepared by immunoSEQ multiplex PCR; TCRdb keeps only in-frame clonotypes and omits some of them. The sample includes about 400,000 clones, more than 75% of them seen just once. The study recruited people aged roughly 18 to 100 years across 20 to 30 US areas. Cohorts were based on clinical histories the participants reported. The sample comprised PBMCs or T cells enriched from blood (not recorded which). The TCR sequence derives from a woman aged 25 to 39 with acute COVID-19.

CDR3 protein: CATSDKGFGSGNTIYF. The CDR3 DNA reads TGTGCCACCAGTGATAAGGGGTTCGGCTCTGGAAACACCATATATTTT. This rearrangement joins TRBV24-1 to TRBJ1-3; perhaps TRBD1 as D (5 bases). Germline V gives CDR1 KGHDR, CDR2 SFDVKD. V shed 3 bases and J shed 0 bases, with 11 bases lying between them. The CDR3 runs to 16 residues.